The present entry profiles one TCR beta chain with its context. The CDR3 loop spans 12 amino acids. V shed 5 bases and J shed 4 bases, with 6 bases lying between them. CDR1 is SGHTA, CDR2 FQGNSA, per germline. The authors' processing: Amplification of reference gene primers was used by the study to estimate nucleated cell counts. Sequencing used immunoSEQ multiplex PCR; TCRdb keeps in-frame clones, though not all of them. That table supplies the V and J calls and clone size; D and trimming were determined from the DNA. The sample has about 40,000 clones; about 90% are singletons. The sample originates from a study of blood T cell repertoires in COVID-19. Study at large: Samples of COVID-19 (acute and convalescent) were obtained from the United States, Italy and Spain. From T cells, B-cell-depleted T cells, or PBMCs came the material, which was cDNA or gDNA.

Sequencing used peripheral blood. The chain carries TRBV7-2 and TRBJ2-1, with D hard to call. The sequence came from a woman aged 25 to 39 in a cohort sampled during active COVID-19. CDR3 protein: CASSLLYNEQFF. The CDR3 DNA reads as TGTGCCAGCAGCCTTCTTTACAATGAGCAGTTCTTC.